The sample holds a few counts of the clone carrying this TCR beta chain. Its specificity is not known. This CDR3 spans 19 amino acids. The PCR contained 60 Vbeta and 13 Jbeta primers. Using immunoSEQ multiplex PCR, the repertoire was profiled, and TCRdb retains in-frame clones only, with some absent. The repertoire holds 95,000 to 110,000 clones, with around 76% as singletons. This sample is part of a study of cytomegalovirus exposure and HLA in healthy donors. Study details: Approximately 81% of 398 genotyped donors fell in the Caucasian-associated ancestry cluster.

Study conclusions and caveats: Earlier analysis yielded a pattern in which most TCR beta V segments were productive about 87% or about 30% of the time.

The specimen was PBMCs. The chain recombines TRBV21-1 with TRBJ1-2. TRBV21-1 is a pseudogene locus. This clonotype originated in a woman between 18 and 29 years old in good health and CMV-seropositive. CDR3 amino acids: CASSKPSDRGGGDHYGYTF. DNA for the CDR3: TGTGCCAGCAGCAAACCCTCGGACCGGGGGGGAGGGGATCACTATGGCTACACCTTC.